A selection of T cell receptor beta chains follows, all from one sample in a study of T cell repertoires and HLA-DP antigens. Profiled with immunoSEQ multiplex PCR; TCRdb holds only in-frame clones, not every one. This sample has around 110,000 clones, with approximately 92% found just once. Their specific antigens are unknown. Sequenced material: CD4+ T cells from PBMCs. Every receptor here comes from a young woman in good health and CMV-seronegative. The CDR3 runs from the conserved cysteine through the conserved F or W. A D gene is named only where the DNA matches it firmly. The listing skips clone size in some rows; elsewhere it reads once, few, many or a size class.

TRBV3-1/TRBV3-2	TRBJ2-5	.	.	TGTCTACAGCAAGAGACCCAGTACTTC	CLQQETQYF
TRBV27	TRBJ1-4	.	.	TGTGCCAGCAGTTCGTGGACGGGAACTAATGAAAAACTGTTTTTT	CASSSWTGTNEKLFF
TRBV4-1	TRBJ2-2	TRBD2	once	TGCGCCAGCCGGCCACTAGCGGGGGGATACACCGGGGAGCTGTTTTTT	CASRPLAGGYTGELFF
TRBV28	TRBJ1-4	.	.	TGTGCCAGCAGACCCCAGACAGCTGGGGGTGAAAAACTGTTTTTT	CASRPQTAGGEKLFF
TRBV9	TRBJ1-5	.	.	TGTGCCAGCAGCGTAGTGTGGAGATTAAGCAATCAGCCCCAGCATTTT	CASSVVWRLSNQPQHF
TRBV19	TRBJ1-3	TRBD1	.	TGTGCCAGTAGTAGCCGGACAGGAGCGGGAAACACCATATATTTT	CASSSRTGAGNTIYF
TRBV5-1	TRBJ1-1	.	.	TGCGCCAGCAGCTTGGCCCCACATAACACTGAAGCTTTCTTT	CASSLAPHNTEAFF
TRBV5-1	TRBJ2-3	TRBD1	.	TGCGCCAGCAGCCCGCCGGGACAGGACACAGATACGCAGTATTTT	CASSPPGQDTDTQYF
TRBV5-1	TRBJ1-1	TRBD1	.	TGCGCCAGCAGCTGGGCGACAGGGGTCTATTCCACTGAAGCTTTCTTT	CASSWATGVYSTEAFF
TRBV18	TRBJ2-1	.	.	TGTGCCAGCTCACCTCGACAAGAACCCTACAATGAGCAGTTCTTC	CASSPRQEPYNEQFF
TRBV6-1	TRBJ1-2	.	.	TGTGCCAGCAGTGAAGAGTGGGAAGGGTCTTATGGCTACACCTTC	CASSEEWEGSYGYTF
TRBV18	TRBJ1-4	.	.	TGTGCCAGCTCACCATCCTGGGTTGATGAAAAACTGTTTTTT	CASSPSWVDEKLFF
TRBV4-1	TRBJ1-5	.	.	TGCGCCAGCAGCCAAGATGGGGCAGGTAGCAATCAGCCCCAGCATTTT	CASSQDGAGSNQPQHF
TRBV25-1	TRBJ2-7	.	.	TGTGCCAGCAGTCCGGGAGAAAAGCAGTACTTC	CASSPGEKQYF
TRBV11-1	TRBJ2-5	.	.	TGTGCCAGCAGCTCATTCCTTTTTGCCGGCGGAGGAGAGACCCAGTACTTC	CASSSFLFAGGGETQYF